These 23 T cell receptor beta chains were sequenced from one sample in a study of T cell changes during pregnancy in multiple sclerosis. Data came from immunoSEQ multiplex PCR; TCRdb stores just in-frame clones and leaves some out. The sample lists 40,000 to 55,000 clones; 90% were seen once. The source was CD4+ T cells from peripheral blood mononuclear cells, collected before pregnancy. The source is a female donor with multiple sclerosis, enrolled in a pregnancy study.

This clone occurred a few times. This sequence joins TRBV19 and TRBJ1-1; 9 bases map to TRBD1. J lost 2 bases, V lost 3 bases, and 4 bases had no gene match. The CDR3 has 15 residues. Germline V gives CDR1 LNHDA, CDR2 SQIVND (reference sequence). CDR3 in amino acids: CASSIQTGGNTEAFF. The CDR3 DNA reads as TGTGCCAGTAGTATTCAAACAGGGGGCAACACTGAAGCTTTCTTT. The whole variable domain, remainder taken from reference TRBV19 and TRBJ1-1, is DGGITQSPKYLFRKEGQNVTLSCEQNLNHDAMYWYRQDPGQGLRLIYYSQIVNDFQKGDIAEGYSVSREKKESFPLTVTSAQKNPTAFYLCASSIQTGGNTEAFFGQGTRLTVV.

The V and J genes are TRBV19 and TRBJ1-1; 7 bases are shared with TRBD1. CDR1 is LNHDA, CDR2 SQIVND, per germline (reference sequence). The J segment lost 1 base and the V segment lost 6 bases, leaving 5 bases of the junction unmatched. The CDR3 loop spans 14 amino acids. CDR3 coding DNA: TGTGCCAGTAGGACCGACAGGGAGAACACTGAAGCTTTCTTT. Its protein is CASRTDRENTEAFF.

The V call is TRBV5-1, the J call TRBJ2-1; 14 nucleotides line up with TRBD2. V was clipped by 3 bases and J by 4 bases; unmatched bases: 6. The CDR3 has 17 amino acids. Per germline, CDR1 SGHRS and CDR2 YFSETQ. CDR3 in amino acids: CASSSTSGGAAYNEQFF. The CDR3 region has the DNA TGCGCCAGCAGCTCGACTAGCGGGGGGGCCGCGTACAATGAGCAGTTCTTC.

The rearrangement uses TRBV28 and TRBJ2-2; 11 nucleotides align to TRBD1. This CDR3 contains 16 residues. CDR1 MDHEN and CDR2 SYDVKM come from the germline V gene. The trim removed 5 bases at V and 6 bases at J, leaving 8 bases unmatched. CDR3: CASSPPDRGLSGELFF. CDR3 in DNA: TGTGCCAGCAGTCCCCCGGACAGGGGGCTCTCCGGGGAGCTGTTTTTT.

The table lists this clone with a few counts. The genes are TRBV30 and TRBJ1-2; TRBD1 matches 10 bases. Germline CDR1 and CDR2: GTSNPN and SVGIG (reference sequence). The CDR3 totals 12 residues. After removal of 8 bases from V and 6 bases from J, the junction contained 6 bases not matched to a gene. CDR3 sequence reads: CARDRGGDGYTF. Here the CDR3 DNA reads TGTGCCAGGGACAGGGGAGGGGATGGCTACACCTTC.

CDR3 loop: CASSLGGGHAEAFF. The CDR3 DNA is TGTGCCAGCAGCTTAGGGGGAGGCCACGCTGAAGCTTTCTTT. The J gene is TRBJ1-1, the V gene TRBV7-6; no clear D. This CDR3 comprises 14 residues. Looked up from germline, CDR1 is SGHVS and CDR2 is FNYEAQ. V was trimmed by 1 base and J by 6 bases, leaving 12 bases between them.

The chain recombines TRBV10-1 with TRBJ1-3; no definite D call. This CDR3 spans 16 amino acids. Germline CDR1 WNHNN, CDR2 SYGVQD (reference sequence). V lost 0 bases to trimming and J lost 4 bases, with 13 bases between them. In DNA form, the CDR3 reads TGCGCCAGCAGTGAGTCGGGCTCCCCGGTGGGAAACACCATATATTTT. It encodes CASSESGSPVGNTIYF.

A single count supports this clone. This sequence joins TRBV4-2 and TRBJ2-2; 8 bases map to TRBD2. J gave up 6 bases and V 0 bases, and 12 bases lay outside the gene matches. CDR3 length: 18 amino acids. Germline V CDR1 and CDR2: LGHNA, YNFKEQ. CDR3 sequence: CASSQDPAAGGWPGELFF. In DNA form, the CDR3 reads TGTGCCAGCAGCCAAGATCCGGCGGCGGGAGGATGGCCCGGGGAGCTGTTTTTT.

The gene calls are TRBV5-5 and TRBJ2-1, with no clear D. V lost 3 bases, J lost 9 bases, and 16 bases lay in between. The CDR3 is 14 residues long. CDR1 and CDR2 (germline): SGHKS, YYEKEE (reference sequence). The CDR3 sequence is CASSSLGSTSEQFF. CDR3 nucleotide sequence: TGTGCCAGCAGCTCGTTGGGCTCTACTTCTGAGCAGTTCTTC.

V gene TRBV10-3 combines with J gene TRBJ2-7, with a tentative D call TRBD1 (6 bases). The germline CDR1 and CDR2 sequences are ENHRY and SYGVKD. Deletions cut 4 bases from V and 6 bases from J, with 7 bases between. The length of the CDR3 is 11 residues. CDR3 nucleotides: TGTGCCATCAGTGCAGGGGCCGAGCAGTACTTC. It translates to CAISAGAEQYF.

The chain uses TRBV27 and TRBJ1-1; 10 bases agree with TRBD1. V lost 4 bases to trimming and J lost 1 base; unmatched junction nucleotides: 9. Germline CDR1 reads MNHEY; CDR2 reads SMNVEV (reference sequence). The CDR3 has 17 residues. The CDR3 region has the DNA TGTGCCAGCAGTTCAGTGGGACAGGGGACGAGGAACACTGAAGCTTTCTTT. This translates into CASSSVGQGTRNTEAFF.

The chain has TRBV6-1 and TRBJ1-1, with 9 bases matching TRBD1. The CDR3 covers 15 residues. The germline gives CDR1 MNHNS, CDR2 SASEGT. Trimming removed 4 bases from V and 5 bases from J; junction bases left unmatched: 8. The CDR3 DNA is TGTGCCAGCAGTGCCGGGGGGACAGGGTGGACTGAAGCTTTCTTT. This sequence encodes CASSAGGTGWTEAFF.

The gene calls are TRBV7-2 and TRBJ2-5; tentatively, D is TRBD2 (7 bases). Per the germline V gene, CDR1 is SGHTA and CDR2 is FQGNSA. V shed 5 bases and J shed 9 bases, with 25 bases lying between them. The CDR3 loop spans 16 amino acids. The CDR3 DNA follows: TGTGCCAGCAGCCCCCAGGCGACCAGCGTAGGGGGGGCCCAGTACTTC. This codes for CASSPQATSVGGAQYF.

This chain joins TRBV5-5 and TRBJ2-3; 8 nucleotides line up with TRBD2. Germline V lookup: CDR1 SGHKS, CDR2 YYEKEE (reference sequence). Losses at the gene ends were 4 bases for V and 0 bases for J; bases not matched to a gene: 4. The CDR3 has 15 amino acids. The CDR3 here is CASSQPSGSTDTQYF. For the CDR3, the DNA is TGTGCCAGCAGCCAACCTAGCGGGAGCACAGATACGCAGTATTTT. Full variable domain (outside the CDR3, taken from reference TRBV5-5 and TRBJ2-3): DAGVTQSPTHLIKTRGQQVTLRCSPISGHKSVSWYQQVLGQGPQFIFQYYEKEERGRGNFPDRFSARQFPNYSSELNVNALLLGDSALYLCASSQPSGSTDTQYFGPGTRLTVL.

The DNA for the CDR3 is TGTGCCAGCAGTCGGAGACAGGCTATGAACACTGAAGCTTTCTTT. Its protein is CASSRRQAMNTEAFF. The J gene is TRBJ1-1, the V gene TRBV6-5; D may be TRBD1 (6 bases). Trimming cost V 5 bases and J 0 bases, with 13 bases left between them. The germline V gene has CDR1 MNHEY and CDR2 SVGAGI. The CDR3 sequence is 15 residues long.

J is TRBJ1-1 and V is TRBV7-8; no clear D. V lost 2 bases to trimming and J lost 4 bases, with 11 bases between them. CDR3 size: 14 residues. The germline gives CDR1 SGHVS, CDR2 FQNEAQ. The CDR3 DNA reads as TGTGCCAGCAGCTTACGGTCATTCGGCACTGAAGCTTTCTTT. Its protein is CASSLRSFGTEAFF.

CDR3 sequence (DNA): TGTGCCTGGAGCAAAGCTTACGAGCAGTACTTC. It codes for CAWSKAYEQYF. The V and J genes are TRBV30 and TRBJ2-5; D is undetermined. The J call may not be correct, given that the DNA end is closer to TRBJ2-7. CDR3 size: 11 residues. CDR1 is GTSNPN and CDR2 is SVGIG in the germline V gene (reference sequence).

The chain couples TRBV10-3 to TRBJ2-7; D is uncertain. V was cut by 0 bases and J by 2 bases, with 14 bases left in between. Looked up from germline, CDR1 is ENHRY and CDR2 is SYGVKD. The CDR3 runs 16 residues. CDR3 in DNA: TGTGCCATCAGTGAGTCGAGAGGCAGAAACCCCTACGAGCAGTACTTC. It codes for CAISESRGRNPYEQYF.

CDR3: CSATSGNTGELFF. The CDR3 nucleotides are TGCAGCGCGACTAGCGGGAACACCGGGGAGCTGTTTTTT. This rearrangement joins TRBV29-1 to TRBJ2-2; TRBD2 matches at 9 bases. V lost 7 bases to trimming and J lost 1 base; unmatched junction nucleotides: 1. Germline-derived CDR1 and CDR2 are SQVTM and ANQGSEA. This CDR3 has 13 residues.

The chain joins TRBV5-1 to TRBJ2-5; TRBD2 matches 7 bases. This CDR3 spans 15 amino acids. V lost 4 bases to trimming and J lost 1 base; unmatched junction nucleotides: 7. CDR1 is SGHRS and CDR2 is YFSETQ in the germline V gene. This CDR3 is CASSHGGTPQETQYF. The CDR3 nucleotides read TGCGCCAGCAGCCACGGGGGGACTCCCCAAGAGACCCAGTACTTC.

V is TRBV9 and J is TRBJ2-3; 14 nucleotides agree with TRBD2. From germline, CDR1 is SGDLS and CDR2 YYNGEE. With 3 bases clipped from V and 0 bases from J, the junction kept 6 bases outside the gene matches. CDR3 size: 18 residues. CDR3 protein: CASSARGLAGASTDTQYF. The CDR3 DNA is TGTGCCAGCAGCGCGCGGGGACTAGCGGGGGCGAGCACAGATACGCAGTATTTT.

The chain has TRBV2 and TRBJ2-3; the D is unclear. The CDR3 extends over 11 amino acids. CDR1 and CDR2 from the germline V gene are SNHLY and FYNNEI. Trimming left V 6 bases short and J 2 bases short, with 3 bases between. DNA for the CDR3: TGTGCCAGCAGCAACACAGATACGCAGTATTTT. Translation gives CASSNTDTQYF.

The genes are TRBV7-3 and TRBJ1-1; no firm D call. CDR3 size: 14 residues. Trimming stripped 6 bases from V and 4 bases from J, with 15 bases between. The germline V gene has CDR1 SGHTA and CDR2 FQGTGA. The CDR3: CASSSGSQGTEAFF. The CDR3 coding sequence is TGTGCCAGCAGTTCAGGATCACAAGGCACTGAAGCTTTCTTT.